The sequence of this TCR beta chain was determined in a study of shared clonotypes between healthy human individuals. Study in general: Donors had three CD4 naive, three CD4 memory, two CD8 naive and one CD8 memory plate apiece.

Trimming took 6 bases from V and 4 from J; bases not matched to a gene: 10. CDR1 MNHEY and CDR2 SMNVEV come from the germline V gene (reference sequence). The CDR3 totals 15 residues. Naive-designated CD8 cells lacked CD45RO, were positively enriched for CCR7, and omitted terminally differentiated effector memory CD45RA+ cells. All the donors were Caucasian adults who lived in Nashville, Tennessee. The test was conducted at deep level. The assay was immunoSEQ multiplex PCR, and TCRdb's table has in-frame clones only and misses some. The sample has over 2,000,000 clones, around 93% seen once. The clonotype originates from a man aged 18 to 30 in good health. Some clones in this sample may be carry-over from other donors' samples. The chain carries TRBV27 and TRBJ1-2; 8 nucleotides align to TRBD1. Sequenced: naive CD8+ T cells from PBMCs. CDR3 amino acids: CASRGTGVPSYGYTF. The CDR3 nucleotides are TGTGCCAGCAGGGGGACAGGTGTTCCCTCCTATGGCTACACCTTC.